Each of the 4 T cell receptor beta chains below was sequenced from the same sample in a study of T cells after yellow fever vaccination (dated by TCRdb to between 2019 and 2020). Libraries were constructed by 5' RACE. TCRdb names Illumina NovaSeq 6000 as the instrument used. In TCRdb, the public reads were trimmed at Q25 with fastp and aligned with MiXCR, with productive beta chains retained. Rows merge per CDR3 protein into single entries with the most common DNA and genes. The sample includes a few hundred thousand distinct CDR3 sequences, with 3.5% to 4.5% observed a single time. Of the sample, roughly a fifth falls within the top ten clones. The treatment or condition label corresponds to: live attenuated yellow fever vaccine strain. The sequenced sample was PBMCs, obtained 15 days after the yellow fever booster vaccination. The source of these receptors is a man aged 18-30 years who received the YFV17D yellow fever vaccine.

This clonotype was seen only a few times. In nucleotides, the CDR3 is TGCGCCAGCAGCCAAGAAACGGTTAGACAGGGCTACGAGCAGTACTTC. It yields the protein CASSQETVRQGYEQYF. The chain is built from TRBV4-3 and TRBJ2-7; TRBD1 agrees at 7 bases. J lost 3 bases, V lost 0 bases, and 8 bases had no gene match. The CDR3 is 16 residues long. Germline CDR1 reads LGHNA; CDR2 reads YSLEER.

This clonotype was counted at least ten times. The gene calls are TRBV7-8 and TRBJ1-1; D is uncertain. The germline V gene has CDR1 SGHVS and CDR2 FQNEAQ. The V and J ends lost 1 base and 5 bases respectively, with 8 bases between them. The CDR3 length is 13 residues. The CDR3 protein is CASSLDWRTEAFF. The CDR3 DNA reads TGTGCCAGCAGCTTAGACTGGCGGACTGAAGCTTTCTTT.

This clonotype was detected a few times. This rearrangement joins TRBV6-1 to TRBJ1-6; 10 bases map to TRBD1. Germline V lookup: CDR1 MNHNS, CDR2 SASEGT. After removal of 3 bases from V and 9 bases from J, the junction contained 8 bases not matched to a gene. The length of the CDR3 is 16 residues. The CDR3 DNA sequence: TGTGCCAGCAGTGAGCCGAGACAGGGGGCCCGTTCACCCCTCCACTTT. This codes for CASSEPRQGARSPLHF.

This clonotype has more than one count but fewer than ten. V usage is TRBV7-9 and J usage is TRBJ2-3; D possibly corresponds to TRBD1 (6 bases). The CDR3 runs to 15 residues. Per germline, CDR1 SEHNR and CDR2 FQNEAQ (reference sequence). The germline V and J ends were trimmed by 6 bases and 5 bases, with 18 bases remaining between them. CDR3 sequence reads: CASSSSARGQDTQYF. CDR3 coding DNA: TGTGCCAGCAGTTCTTCCGCCAGGGGCCAAGATACGCAGTATTTT.